The clone carrying this T cell receptor (beta chain) was seen many times. Its antigen is not known. T cells were expanded from blood mononuclear cells for about three days with anti-CD3 OKT3 or CD3/CD28 beads. The CDR3 sequence is 15 residues long. The germline V gene encodes CDR1 MDHEN and CDR2 SYDVKM. The germline V and J ends were trimmed by 5 bases and 1 base, with 15 bases remaining between them. The sample comes from a study of beta chain bispecific antibodies for T cell cancers. Study observations and caveats: Normal T cells contributed less of the targeted TRBV signal than the leukemia cells did.

TCRdb itself ran the 5' RACE reads through MiXCR, one entry per CDR3 protein. The repertoire holds just over 20,000 distinct CDR3 sequences, with roughly 2.6% as singletons. Specimen: healthy donor T cells cultured with leukemia cells. The chain has TRBV28 and TRBJ2-7, with a weak D call TRBD1 (5 bases). The clonotype comes from a human donor in good health. Some clones in this sample may be carry-over from other donors' samples. The CDR3 loop reads CASSRDRLGSYEQYF. The CDR3 DNA sequence: TGTGCCAGCAGTCGAGACAGACTCGGGTCCTACGAGCAGTACTTC. Full variable domain (rest looked up from reference TRBV28 and TRBJ2-7): DVKVTQSSRYLVKRTGEKVFLECVQDMDHENMFWYRQDPGLGLRLIYFSYDVKMKEKGDIPEGYSVSREKKERFSLILESASTNQTSMYLCASSRDRLGSYEQYFGPGTRLTVT.